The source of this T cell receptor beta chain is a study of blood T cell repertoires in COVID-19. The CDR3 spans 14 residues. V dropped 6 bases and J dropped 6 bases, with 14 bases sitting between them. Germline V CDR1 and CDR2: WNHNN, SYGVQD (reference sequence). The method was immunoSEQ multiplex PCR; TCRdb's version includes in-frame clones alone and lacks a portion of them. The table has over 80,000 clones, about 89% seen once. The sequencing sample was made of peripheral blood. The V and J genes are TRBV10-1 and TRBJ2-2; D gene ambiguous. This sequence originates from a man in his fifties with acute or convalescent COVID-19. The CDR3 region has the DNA TGCGCCAGCAGCGCCCTGCTAGGTGCCGGGGAGCTGTTTTTT. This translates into CASSALLGAGELFF.